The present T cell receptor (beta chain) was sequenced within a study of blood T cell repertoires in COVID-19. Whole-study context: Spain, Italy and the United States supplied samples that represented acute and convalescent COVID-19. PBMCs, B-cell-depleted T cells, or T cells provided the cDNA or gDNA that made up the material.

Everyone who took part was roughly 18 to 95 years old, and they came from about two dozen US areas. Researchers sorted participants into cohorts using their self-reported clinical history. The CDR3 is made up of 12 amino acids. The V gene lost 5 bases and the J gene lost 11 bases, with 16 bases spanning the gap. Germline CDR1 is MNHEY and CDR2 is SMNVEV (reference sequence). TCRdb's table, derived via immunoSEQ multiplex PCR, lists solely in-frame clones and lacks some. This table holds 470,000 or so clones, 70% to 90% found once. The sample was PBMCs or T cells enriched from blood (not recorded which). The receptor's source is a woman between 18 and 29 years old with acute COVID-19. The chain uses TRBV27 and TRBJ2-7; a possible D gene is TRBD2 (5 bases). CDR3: CASSPTDSGEYF. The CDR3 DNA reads TGTGCCAGCAGTCCCACAGACTCCGGGGAGTACTTC.